These 20 T cell receptor beta chains came from one sample sequenced in a study of long-term antiretroviral therapy in people with HIV. Version v3.0 of the immunoSEQ assay was performed at survey level. TCRdb keeps only in-frame clones here, not all; method: immunoSEQ multiplex PCR. The data show roughly 24,000 clones, about 83% seen once. Here the sequenced sample was unsorted PBMCs, taken less than 5 years after starting antiretroviral therapy. Source of these receptors: a man in his forties with HIV.

This chain uses TRBV12-5 with TRBJ2-1; 12 nucleotides match TRBD2. CDR3 size: 19 residues. Per germline, CDR1 LGHNT and CDR2 FRNRAP. Trimming removed 5 bases from V and 7 bases from J; junction bases left unmatched: 18. The CDR3 sequence: CASGELGLAGLRSENEQFF. For the CDR3, the DNA is TGTGCTAGTGGTGAACTTGGACTAGCGGGACTTCGGTCTGAGAATGAGCAGTTCTTC.

This CDR3 is CASSLPGNNQPQHF. The CDR3 region has the DNA TGTGCCAGCAGCTTGCCAGGCAACAATCAGCCCCAGCATTTT. The V gene is TRBV7-9, the J gene TRBJ1-5; D is unclear. CDR1 is SEHNR, CDR2 FQNEAQ, per germline (reference sequence). The CDR3 is 14 residues long. V was pared by 3 bases and J by 3 bases, with 9 bases between.

The V call is TRBV2, the J call TRBJ2-5; D not resolved. The CDR3 is 13 amino acids. Looked up from germline, CDR1 is SNHLY and CDR2 is FYNNEI. With 3 bases removed from V and 8 bases from J, the gap between germline ends came to 13 bases. The CDR3 sequence: CASSETGTTTQYF. The CDR3 region has the DNA TGTGCCAGCAGTGAGACGGGTACTACCACCCAGTACTTC.

This sequence joins TRBV7-2 and TRBJ1-2; a possible D gene is TRBD1 (6 bases). The germline V gene has CDR1 SGHTA and CDR2 FQGNSA. V lost 1 base and J lost 8, with 8 bases in between. The CDR3 runs to 12 residues. The DNA for the CDR3 is TGTGCCAGCAGCTTAGGGGGGCAGGGCTACACCTTC. This translates into CASSLGGQGYTF.

V usage is TRBV11-3 and J usage is TRBJ2-1, with unresolved D. In germline, CDR1 is SGHNT, CDR2 YENEEA. V was trimmed by 0 bases and J by 4 bases, leaving 10 bases between them. The CDR3 runs 15 residues. This chain's CDR3 is CASSLDGVEYNEQFF. CDR3 DNA sequence: TGTGCCAGCAGCTTAGATGGGGTTGAATACAATGAGCAGTTCTTC.

The count of this clone is one. V usage is TRBV6-5 and J usage is TRBJ1-1; 8 nucleotides align to TRBD1. Germline CDR1 reads MNHEY; CDR2 reads SVGAGI. The CDR3 covers 14 residues. J lost 4 bases, V lost 6 bases, and 7 bases had no gene match. In DNA form, the CDR3 reads TGTGCCAGCAGCCTTACGACAGGGGCCACTGAAGCTTTCTTT. Translated: CASSLTTGATEAFF.

Here the CDR3 reads CASSESGVPFHF. CDR3 DNA sequence: TGTGCCAGCAGTGAGTCGGGGGTGCCTTTCCATTTT. This chain uses TRBV2 with TRBJ1-5; D is possibly TRBD1 (5 bases). V lost 3 bases to trimming and J lost 16 bases, with 16 bases between them. The CDR3 runs to 12 residues. Germline CDR1 reads SNHLY; CDR2 reads FYNNEI.

This clone was detected a few times. The V gene is TRBV6-1, the J gene TRBJ2-7; D call uncertain. The V end was cut by 5 bases, the J end by 0 bases, with 2 bases between. Germline-derived CDR1 and CDR2 are MNHNS and SASEGT. This CDR3 has 11 residues. CDR3 coding DNA: TGTGCCAGCAGTAACTCCTACGAGCAGTACTTC. This codes for CASSNSYEQYF.

The gene calls are TRBV10-3 and TRBJ2-5; TRBD1 aligns across 7 bases. This CDR3 region has 14 residues. The junction had 13 bases not matched to a gene; V was cut back by 6 bases and J by 9 bases. Germline V gene sequence: CDR1 ENHRY, CDR2 SYGVKD. CDR3 DNA: TGTGCCATCAGCCCCGGGACAGAGAATACGGCCCAGTACTTC. It codes for CAISPGTENTAQYF.

The chain uses TRBV5-6 and TRBJ1-6; no clear D gene. V shed 4 bases and J shed 6 bases, with 14 bases lying between them. Germline CDR1 reads SGHDT; CDR2 reads YYEEEE. This CDR3 is built from 15 residues. CDR3 sequence: CASSLDGLPNSPLHF. The CDR3 DNA reads as TGTGCCAGCAGCCTGGACGGGCTCCCTAATTCACCCCTCCACTTT.

The chain carries TRBV25-1 and TRBJ1-2, with D unclear. The V end was cut by 6 bases, the J end by 5 bases, with 16 bases between. CDR3 length: 14 residues. CDR1 MGHDK and CDR2 SYGVNS come from the germline V gene. Here the CDR3 DNA reads TGTGCCAGCAGCGATGGCTTTTCTGGATATGGCTACACCTTC. The encoded protein is CASSDGFSGYGYTF.

Here the CDR3 reads CASSQGVGTNEKLFF. The CDR3 DNA reads TGCGCCAGCAGCCAGGGGGTAGGAACTAATGAAAAACTGTTTTTT. This rearrangement joins TRBV5-1 to TRBJ1-4; 7 nucleotides line up with TRBD1. The CDR3 contains 15 residues. CDR1 SGHRS and CDR2 YFSETQ come from the germline V gene. V shed 4 bases and J 1 base; nucleotides not matched to a gene: 4.

The chain has TRBV4-3 and TRBJ2-7; tentatively, D is TRBD1 (6 bases). CDR1 and CDR2 (germline): LGHNA, YSLEER. The CDR3 is 15 residues long. The V gene lost 0 bases and the J gene lost 7 bases, with 16 bases spanning the gap. DNA of the CDR3: TGCGCCAGCAGCCAAGATGGGGCAGGGGCGGATGAGCAGTACTTC. Translation: CASSQDGAGADEQYF.

The genes are TRBV20-1 and TRBJ1-1, with a weak D call TRBD1 (5 bases). V shed 5 bases and J shed 7 bases, with 11 bases lying between them. Germline-derived CDR1 and CDR2 are DFQATT and SNEGSKA (reference sequence). The CDR3 contains 11 residues. The CDR3 region has the DNA TGCAGTGCTTTCGGACAAGTTGAAGCTTTCTTT. Amino acids: CSAFGQVEAFF.

The V and J genes are TRBV6-6 and TRBJ1-1; D ambiguous. CDR3 size: 14 residues. Germline V gives CDR1 MNHNY, CDR2 SVGAGI (reference sequence). V was pared by 6 bases and J by 0 bases, with 11 bases between. The CDR3 loop reads CASSQEGMNTEAFF. The DNA for the CDR3 is TGTGCCAGCAGCCAGGAGGGTATGAACACTGAAGCTTTCTTT.

The rearrangement joins TRBV7-2 to TRBJ2-7; 7 bases agree with TRBD1. V dropped 1 base and J dropped 3; count of bases not matched to a gene: 6. CDR3 size: 15 residues. Germline values: CDR1 SGHTA, CDR2 FQGNSA. For the CDR3, the DNA is TGTGCCAGCAGCTTAGACGGGACAGTTAACTACGAGCAGTACTTC. Encoded protein: CASSLDGTVNYEQYF. The full variable domain, rest sourced from reference TRBV7-2 and TRBJ2-7, is GAGVSQSPSNKVTEKGKDVELRCDPISGHTALYWYRQSLGQGLEFLIYFQGNSAPDKSGLPSDRFSAERTGGSVSTLTIQRTQQEDSAVYLCASSLDGTVNYEQYFGPGTRLTVT.

The V call is TRBV5-6, the J call TRBJ2-3; D unclear. V lost 0 bases to trimming and J lost 2 bases, with 7 bases between them. CDR1 is SGHDT, CDR2 YYEEEE, per germline. CDR3 size: 14 residues. CDR3 amino acids: CASSLVTATDTQYF. The CDR3 DNA follows: TGTGCCAGCAGCTTGGTAACGGCCACAGATACGCAGTATTTT.

V usage is TRBV25-1 and J usage is TRBJ1-4, with D possibly TRBD1 on 6 matching bases. The CDR3 consists of 13 residues. The V end was cut by 7 bases, the J end by 7 bases, with 13 bases between. The V gene's germline CDR1 is MGHDK and CDR2 SYGVNS. CDR3 amino acids: CASKRGAGEKLFF. DNA of the CDR3: TGTGCCAGCAAGAGGGGGGCTGGTGAAAAACTGTTTTTT.

This rearrangement joins TRBV14 to TRBJ2-5, with unresolved D. Trimming removed 1 base from V and 5 bases from J, with 14 bases in between. Germline V gene sequence: CDR1 SGHDN, CDR2 FVKESK. This CDR3 is 15 amino acids long. CDR3: CASSQVDVVRETQYF. CDR3 in DNA: TGTGCCAGCAGCCAAGTAGACGTCGTCCGGGAGACCCAGTACTTC.

This rearrangement joins TRBV7-9 to TRBJ2-3; D is tentatively TRBD1 or TRBD2 (5 bases each). The CDR3 covers 13 residues. CDR1 is SEHNR, CDR2 FQNEAQ, per germline (reference sequence). V dropped 5 bases and J dropped 7 bases, with 13 bases sitting between them. This chain's CDR3 is CASSHSRENTQYF. CDR3 DNA: TGTGCCAGCAGCCATTCCAGGGAGAATACGCAGTATTTT.